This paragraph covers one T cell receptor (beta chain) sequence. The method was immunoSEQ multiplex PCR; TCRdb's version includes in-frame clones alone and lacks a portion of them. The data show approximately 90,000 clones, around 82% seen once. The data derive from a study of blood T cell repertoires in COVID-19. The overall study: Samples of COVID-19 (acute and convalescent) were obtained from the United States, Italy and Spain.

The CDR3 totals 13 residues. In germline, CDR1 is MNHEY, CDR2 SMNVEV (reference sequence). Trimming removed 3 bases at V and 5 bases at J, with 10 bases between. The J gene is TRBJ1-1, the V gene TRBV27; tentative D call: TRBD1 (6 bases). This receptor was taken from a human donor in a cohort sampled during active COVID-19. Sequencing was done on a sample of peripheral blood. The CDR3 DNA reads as TGTGCCAGCAGTTTTGTCAGGGGTACTGAAGCTTTCTTT. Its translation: CASSFVRGTEAFF.